Listed below are T cell receptor beta chains from one sample, sequenced in a study of blood T cells in healthy people across ages. Each CDR3 protein gets one entry after TCRdb re-called the 5' RACE reads with MiXCR. The profile shows fewer than 800,000 distinct CDR3 sequences, 45% to 50% of them singletons. The sequenced sample was blood. The receptor source for this set is a woman aged 60-75 years in good health. Both conserved end residues are part of each CDR3. A D gene is named only where the DNA matches it firmly. Rows may omit the clone size; those that give it use once, few, many or a size class.

-	TRBV10-3	TRBJ2-6	-	CAIRGSGANVLTF	TGTGCCATCAGGGGCTCTGGGGCCAACGTCCTGACTTTC
TRBD2	TRBV20-1	TRBJ2-5	-	CSARVTSAQETQYF	TGCAGTGCTAGAGTAACTAGCGCCCAAGAGACCCAGTACTTC
-	TRBV15	TRBJ1-2	once	CATSRDGSSKPYGYTF	TGTGCCACCAGCAGAGATGGGTCCAGCAAGCCCTATGGCTACACCTTC
-	TRBV29-1	TRBJ1-2	few	CSVDLSPGPLRKNYGYTF	TGCAGCGTTGACCTATCACCGGGACCTCTAAGGAAGAACTATGGCTACACCTTC
-	TRBV2	TRBJ2-1	-	CASSEGRTATQFF	TGTGCCAGCAGTGAGGGACGCACGGCGACGCAGTTCTTC
-	TRBV24-1	TRBJ2-5	once	CATSPGGGRMETQYF	TGTGCCACCAGTCCCGGTGGGGGGCGCATGGAGACCCAGTACTTC
TRBD1	TRBV20-1	TRBJ2-7	few	CSARAQQGPYEQYF	TGCAGTGCTAGGGCTCAACAGGGGCCCTACGAGCAGTACTTC
-	TRBV14	TRBJ2-3	-	CASSQLVGHPIATDTQYF	TGTGCCAGCAGCCAACTGGTCGGACACCCCATCGCCACAGATACGCAGTATTTT
TRBD1	TRBV6-5	TRBJ2-7	few	CASSYGTGLTYEQYF	TGTGCCAGCAGTTACGGGACAGGGCTAACCTACGAGCAGTACTTC
-	TRBV28	TRBJ2-3	-	CASSLRGSARGNTQYF	TGTGCCAGCAGTTTGAGGGGGAGCGCCCGGGGAAATACGCAGTATTTT
TRBD1	TRBV6-1	TRBJ1-1	-	CASGGDRSEAFF	TGTGCCAGCGGAGGGGACAGGAGTGAAGCTTTCTTT
-	TRBV10-3	TRBJ2-7	-	CAIRATSYEQYF	TGTGCCATCAGAGCAACTAGCTACGAGCAGTACTTC
-	TRBV7-6	TRBJ2-7	-	CASSSGLHSYEQYF	TGTGCCAGCAGTTCGGGCCTTCACTCCTACGAGCAGTACTTC
-	TRBV18	TRBJ1-2	few	CASSRTREEGYTF	TGTGCCAGCTCCCGGACTCGGGAGGAGGGCTACACCTTC
TRBD1	TRBV7-8	TRBJ2-3	few	CASSFKGADTQYF	TGTGCCAGCAGCTTCAAGGGGGCCGATACGCAGTATTTT
-	TRBV6-1	TRBJ1-3	-	CASREDAGSGNTTYF	TGTGCCAGCAGGGAAGACGCCGGCTCTGGAAACACCACATATTTT
-	TRBV30	TRBJ2-5	few	CAWSEPRPRTQYF	TGTGCCTGGAGTGAACCCCGACCAAGGACCCAGTACTTC
TRBD2	TRBV11-2	TRBJ2-1	-	CASSLGWLAGGDEQFF	TGTGCCAGCAGCTTAGGGTGGCTAGCGGGAGGGGATGAGCAGTTCTTC
TRBD2	TRBV5-1	TRBJ2-1	few	CASSPRTSSVRNEQFF	TGCGCCAGCAGCCCACGGACTAGCTCGGTTCGGAATGAGCAGTTCTTC
TRBD2	TRBV5-1	TRBJ2-3	-	CASGLEAGNTDTQYF	TGCGCCAGCGGCTTGGAAGCGGGAAACACAGATACGCAGTATTTT
-	TRBV4-3	TRBJ2-3	-	CASSQDDGSGTDTQYF	TGCGCCAGCAGCCAAGATGACGGGAGTGGCACAGATACGCAGTATTTT
-	TRBV20-1	TRBJ2-1	few	CSASEGTRNEQFF	TGCAGTGCTAGCGAGGGCACGCGGAATGAGCAGTTCTTC
-	TRBV5-1	TRBJ2-7	-	CASSHEPGSPYEQYF	TGCGCCAGCAGCCATGAACCCGGGTCGCCCTACGAGCAGTACTTC
-	TRBV24-1	TRBJ1-5	-	CATSDSTSNQPQHF	TGTGCCACCAGTGATTCTACGTCTAATCAGCCCCAGCATTTT
-	TRBV20-1	TRBJ2-3	-	CSAPPVGGRVTDTQYF	TGCAGTGCCCCTCCGGTGGGAGGTCGGGTCACAGATACGCAGTATTTT
-	TRBV21-1	TRBJ2-7	few	CASTHSGAGGLYEQYF	TGTGCCAGCACCCATAGTGGAGCGGGAGGGCTCTACGAGCAGTACTTC
-	TRBV5-1	TRBJ2-2	-	CASSLVGDGSGEKTGELFF	TGCGCCAGCAGCTTGGTCGGAGACGGTAGCGGAGAGAAAACCGGGGAGCTGTTTTTT
TRBD1	TRBV7-9	TRBJ1-2	-	CASSLLQGWDGHTF	TGTGCCAGCAGCTTACTACAGGGGTGGGATGGCCACACCTTC
-	TRBV20-1	TRBJ2-7	few	CSAHTIYEQYF	TGCAGTGCTCATACCATCTACGAGCAGTACTTC
-	TRBV27	TRBJ2-5	-	CASSFSTSLTSGETQYF	TGTGCCAGCAGTTTCTCGACCTCCTTGACTAGTGGGGAGACCCAGTACTTC
TRBD2	TRBV20-1	TRBJ2-5	-	CSARLAGYQEAQYF	TGCAGTGCTAGACTAGCGGGATACCAAGAGGCCCAGTACTTC
TRBD1	TRBV10-3	TRBJ2-3	few	CAISESRGTGTGRDTQYF	TGTGCCATCAGTGAGTCGCGTGGGACCGGGACAGGAAGGGATACGCAGTATTTT
-	TRBV28	TRBJ2-7	few	CASSSSETPGYEQYF	TGTGCCAGCAGTTCATCCGAGACACCCGGCTACGAGCAGTACTTC
-	TRBV27	TRBJ2-7	few	CASSFGGTEQYF	TGTGCCAGCAGTTTTGGTGGAACCGAGCAGTACTTC
-	TRBV25-1	TRBJ2-3	-	CASSESLSEGTDTQYF	TGTGCCAGCAGTGAATCCCTTAGCGAGGGCACAGATACGCAGTATTTT